The 32 T cell receptor beta chains below come from one sample, sequenced in a study of blood T cell repertoires in COVID-19. Libraries were prepared by immunoSEQ multiplex PCR; TCRdb keeps only in-frame clonotypes and omits some of them. The sample consists of under 350,000 clones, roughly 80% of them appearing once. The sequencing input was peripheral blood. These receptors were obtained from a woman in her fifties or sixties who had recovered from COVID-19.

The chain uses TRBV2 and TRBJ1-1; TRBD1 is a possible D gene (6 bases). The V end was cut by 6 bases, the J end by 4 bases, with 18 bases between. In germline, CDR1 is SNHLY, CDR2 FYNNEI. The CDR3 sequence is 15 residues long. As DNA, the CDR3 is TGTGCCAGCAGAGCAGGGACAATCGGACGCACTGAAGCTTTCTTT. The encoded protein is CASRAGTIGRTEAFF. The variable domain in full, with the rest retrieved from reference TRBV2 and TRBJ1-1, is EPEVTQTPSHQVTQMGQEVILRCVPISNHLYFYWYRQILGQKVEFLVSFYNNEISEKSEIFDDQFSVERPDGSNFTLKIRSTKLEDSAMYFCASRAGTIGRTEAFFGQGTRLTVV.

The CDR3 is CASSFGVQTLHF. The CDR3 nucleotides are TGTGCCAGCAGTTTCGGGGTTCAAACCCTCCACTTT. The chain employs TRBV12-3 or TRBV12-4 and TRBJ1-6; D is ambiguous. Trimming shortened V by 3 bases and J by 14 bases, and 11 bases separated the two germline ends. CDR3 length equals 12 residues.

The chain is built from TRBV5-1 and TRBJ2-3; the match to TRBD1 covers 7 bases. The CDR3 loop spans 17 amino acids. CDR1 and CDR2 (germline): SGHRS, YFSETQ. V shed 0 bases and J 2 bases; nucleotides not matched to a gene: 9. The CDR3 reads CASSLERRTGYTDTQYF. CDR3 nucleotides: TGCGCCAGCAGCTTGGAGAGGAGGACAGGATACACAGATACGCAGTATTTT.

V usage is TRBV2 and J usage is TRBJ2-1; 13 nucleotides agree with TRBD2. Germline values: CDR1 SNHLY, CDR2 FYNNEI. The CDR3 is 17 amino acids. V shed 4 bases, J shed 2 bases, and the junction held 5 bases outside the gene matches. The CDR3 sequence is CASSGRLAGGPYNEQFF. CDR3 DNA: TGTGCCAGCAGTGGTCGACTAGCGGGGGGACCCTACAATGAGCAGTTCTTC.

This rearrangement joins TRBV7-3 to TRBJ2-3; 7 bases align to TRBD2. Germline trimming cut 4 bases from V and 1 base from J; bases unmatched to any gene: 5. The length of the CDR3 is 15 residues. Germline loops: CDR1 SGHTA, CDR2 FQGTGA. This CDR3 reads CASSSQGLGTDTQYF. CDR3 nucleotide sequence: TGTGCCAGCAGCTCTCAAGGACTAGGCACAGATACGCAGTATTTT.

The chain recombines TRBV28 with TRBJ2-1; 9 bases agree with TRBD2. Germline loops: CDR1 MDHEN, CDR2 SYDVKM. The V segment lost 5 bases and the J segment 4 bases; nucleotides outside the gene matches: 9. This CDR3 is 16 amino acids long. CDR3 sequence: CASSDPQRGVYNEQFF. In DNA form, the CDR3 reads TGTGCCAGCAGTGACCCTCAGCGGGGGGTATACAATGAGCAGTTCTTC.

V and J are TRBV28 and TRBJ1-3; no definite D call. The CDR3 totals 16 residues. V lost 10 bases to trimming and J lost 2 bases, with 21 bases between them. Germline V lookup: CDR1 MDHEN, CDR2 SYDVKM. The CDR3 coding sequence is TGTGCCACCCGGCCGAGGGCGACCCTCACTGGAAACACCATATATTTT. Amino acids: CATRPRATLTGNTIYF.

This clone was recorded a few times. This rearrangement joins TRBV7-2 to TRBJ1-1, with 8 bases fitting TRBD1. CDR1 is SGHTA and CDR2 is FQGNSA in the germline V gene. The CDR3 totals 15 residues. V shed 3 bases, J shed 4 bases, and the junction held 7 bases outside the gene matches. CDR3 sequence: CASSLAGGAGTEAFF. The CDR3 DNA reads as TGTGCCAGCAGCTTGGCAGGGGGCGCCGGCACTGAAGCTTTCTTT.

The V and J genes are TRBV28 and TRBJ2-3; 11 bases agree with TRBD1. This CDR3 is built from 16 residues. Germline-derived CDR1 and CDR2 are MDHEN and SYDVKM. Trimming at V came to 4 bases and at J to 3 bases, leaving 6 bases not matched to a gene. The CDR3 here is CASSSWDRGRTDTQYF. CDR3 sequence (DNA): TGTGCCAGCAGTTCCTGGGACAGGGGGAGGACAGATACGCAGTATTTT.

This sequence joins TRBV5-1 and TRBJ2-7; 7 bases are shared with TRBD1. The CDR3 runs to 14 residues. Trimming cost V 0 bases and J 5 bases; bases outside gene matches: 5. Germline V gives CDR1 SGHRS, CDR2 YFSETQ. The CDR3 sequence: CASSLVQGDDEQYF. The CDR3 DNA reads as TGCGCCAGCAGCTTGGTCCAGGGGGACGACGAGCAGTACTTC.

In this sample, this clone turned up a few times. V is TRBV18 and J is TRBJ2-1; D gene uncertain. The CDR3 loop spans 15 amino acids. Germline V gene data show CDR1 as KGHSH and CDR2 as LQKENI. V lost 3 bases and J lost 1, with 10 bases in between. In nucleotides, the CDR3 is TGTGCCAGCTCACCGGAACAGACGTCCTACAATGAGCAGTTCTTC. This gives the protein CASSPEQTSYNEQFF.

The chain recombines TRBV27 with TRBJ2-7; TRBD1 aligns across 9 bases. The V gene end was trimmed by 4 bases and the J gene end by 6 bases; junction bases not matched to a gene: 4. This CDR3 comprises 13 residues. CDR1 and CDR2 (germline): MNHEY, SMNVEV (reference sequence). The CDR3 coding sequence is TGTGCCAGCAGTTCGGGACAGGGAGGCGAGCAGTACTTC. It codes for CASSSGQGGEQYF.

The gene calls are TRBV9 and TRBJ2-3; the match to TRBD1 covers 7 bases. Germline CDR1 and CDR2: SGDLS and YYNGEE. The ends lost 4 bases at V and 2 bases at J; junction bases unmatched: 10. This CDR3 comprises 16 residues. The CDR3 DNA follows: TGTGCCAGCAGCCCGATGGGACAGATAAACACAGATACGCAGTATTTT. This gives the protein CASSPMGQINTDTQYF. Looking up the rest from reference TRBV9 and TRBJ2-3 gives the full variable domain: DSGVTQTPKHLITATGQRVTLRCSPRSGDLSVYWYQQSLDQGLQFLIQYYNGEERAKGNILERFSAQQFPDLHSELNLSSLELGDSALYFCASSPMGQINTDTQYFGPGTRLTVL.

V and J are TRBV18 and TRBJ2-7, with a weak D call TRBD1 (7 bases). In germline, CDR1 is KGHSH, CDR2 LQKENI. CDR3 length: 15 residues. With 0 bases removed from V and 3 bases from J, the gap between germline ends came to 12 bases. CDR3 DNA sequence: TGTGCCAGCTCACCACCTGACAGGGAGGACTACGAGCAGTACTTC. This codes for CASSPPDREDYEQYF.

In DNA, the CDR3 is TGCGCCAGCAGCCAAGTATTTAGGGGCGGGACAGGATATGGCTACACCTTC. This gives the protein CASSQVFRGGTGYGYTF. This chain links TRBV4-3 with TRBJ1-2, with 8 bases lining up with TRBD1. Germline values: CDR1 LGHNA, CDR2 YSLEER. This CDR3 has 17 amino acids. Trimming cost V 1 base and J 5 bases; bases outside gene matches: 12.

This clone showed up just a few times. The V gene is TRBV5-4, the J gene TRBJ2-5; 13 bases map to TRBD2. V shed 4 bases, J shed 2 bases, and the junction held 11 bases outside the gene matches. CDR3 size: 18 residues. The germline gives CDR1 SGHNT, CDR2 YYREEE (reference sequence). The CDR3 protein is CASSPYGRLAGGQETQYF. CDR3 coding DNA: TGTGCCAGCAGCCCCTACGGAAGACTAGCGGGGGGACAAGAGACCCAGTACTTC.

V usage is TRBV7-9 and J usage is TRBJ1-1, with 10 bases aligning to TRBD1. CDR1 and CDR2 (germline): SEHNR, FQNEAQ (reference sequence). V shed 6 bases, J shed 3 bases, and the junction held 13 bases outside the gene matches. CDR3 length equals 17 residues. CDR3 amino acids: CASRRQGASPLHTEAFF. The CDR3 DNA is TGTGCCAGCAGGAGACAGGGGGCCTCACCCTTGCACACTGAAGCTTTCTTT.

The chain couples TRBV7-9 to TRBJ2-1, with TRBD2 matching 14 bases. The length of the CDR3 is 17 residues. Per germline, CDR1 SEHNR and CDR2 FQNEAQ (reference sequence). J lost 3 bases, V lost 5 bases, and 6 bases had no gene match. The CDR3 sequence: CASSPGLAGAVYNEQFF. The CDR3 coding sequence is TGTGCCAGCAGCCCGGGACTAGCGGGAGCGGTCTACAATGAGCAGTTCTTC.

The V gene is TRBV15, the J gene TRBJ2-3; TRBD2 aligns across 8 bases. Germline trimming cut 0 bases from V and 6 bases from J; bases unmatched to any gene: 5. From germline, CDR1 is LNHNV and CDR2 YYDKDF (reference sequence). The CDR3 contains 15 residues. The CDR3 DNA reads as TGTGCCACCAGCAGAGAGGGGACTAGACGGGATACGCAGTATTTT. This gives the protein CATSREGTRRDTQYF. Complete variable domain (other parts from reference TRBV15 and TRBJ2-3): DAMVIQNPRYQVTQFGKPVTLSCSQTLNHNVMYWYQQKSSQAPKLLFHYYDKDFNNEADTPDNFQSRRPNTSFCFLDIRSPGLGDTAMYLCATSREGTRRDTQYFGPGTRLTVL.

CDR3 region: CASQKGQNEQFF. The CDR3 DNA reads as TGCGCCAGTCAGAAGGGGCAGAATGAGCAGTTCTTC. The V gene is TRBV5-1, the J gene TRBJ2-1; tentative D call: TRBD1 (5 bases). This CDR3 contains 12 residues. Trimming cost V 8 bases and J 7 bases, with 13 bases left between them. CDR1 SGHRS and CDR2 YFSETQ come from the germline V gene.

The rearrangement joins TRBV3-1 (or the pseudogene TRBV3-2) to TRBJ2-7, with 9 bases fitting TRBD2. The V gene's germline CDR1 is LGHDT and CDR2 YNNKEL (reference sequence). V lost 7 bases and J lost 7; bases outside the gene matches: 20. The CDR3 length is 17 residues. The CDR3 sequence is CASNGFSSGVQLGEQYF. The CDR3, as DNA: TGTGCCAGCAATGGTTTTTCTAGCGGGGTGCAGCTTGGGGAGCAGTACTTC.

The chain has TRBV4-3 and TRBJ1-2; the D gene is possibly TRBD1 (6 bases). V gave up 1 base and J gave up 4 bases, with 16 bases separating them. Per the germline V gene, CDR1 is LGHNA and CDR2 is YSLEER. This CDR3 is 16 amino acids long. CDR3 sequence: CASSQAYSGDTYGYTF. CDR3 bases: TGCGCCAGCAGCCAAGCTTACTCAGGGGATACCTATGGCTACACCTTC.

This rearrangement joins TRBV6-2 or TRBV6-3 to TRBJ2-1, with D perhaps matching TRBD1 (6 bases). V shed 4 bases and J shed 8 bases, with 15 bases lying between them. CDR1 is MNHEY, CDR2 SVGEGT, per germline. CDR3 length: 14 residues. CDR3 nucleotides: TGTGCCAGCAGTTCCCAGGGGAGAGGTTATGAGCAGTTCTTC. This sequence encodes CASSSQGRGYEQFF.

The chain combines TRBV6-2 or TRBV6-3 with TRBJ2-7, with no clear D. V lost 5 bases, J lost 5 bases, and 16 bases lay in between. This CDR3 is 14 amino acids long. Germline V CDR1 and CDR2: MNHEY, SVGEGT. This CDR3 reads CASSILFGSHEQYF. The CDR3 nucleotides are TGTGCCAGCAGTATCCTCTTCGGTAGCCACGAGCAGTACTTC.

The rearrangement links TRBV12-2 to TRBJ1-5; the DNA was not used to check the table's D call, TRBD1. TRBV12-2 represents a pseudogene. The CDR3 sequence is 20 residues long. The CDR3 protein is CASRFLQSGTGDGWDQPQHF. CDR3 sequence (DNA): TGTGCAAGTCGCTTCCTACAATCCGGGACAGGGGATGGTTGGGATCAGCCCCAGCATTTT.

The chain recombines TRBV5-1 with TRBJ2-7; weak D call: TRBD2 (5 bases). The germline V gene encodes CDR1 SGHRS and CDR2 YFSETQ. V dropped 4 bases and J dropped 5 bases, with 19 bases sitting between them. CDR3 length equals 15 residues. The CDR3 reads CASSNSGLPRDEQYF. In DNA form, the CDR3 reads TGCGCCAGCAGCAACTCCGGGCTCCCGCGGGACGAGCAGTACTTC.

The chain combines TRBV4-1 with TRBJ2-1; no clear D. In germline, CDR1 is MGHRA, CDR2 YSYEKL. The CDR3 length is 13 residues. V was pared by 1 base and J by 10 bases, with 11 bases between. The chain's CDR3 is CASSQGQLWEQFF. The CDR3 DNA sequence: TGCGCCAGCAGCCAAGGGCAGTTATGGGAGCAGTTCTTC.

This sequence joins TRBV5-1 and TRBJ2-3, with 7 positions matching TRBD1. The CDR3 totals 16 residues. Germline CDR1 SGHRS, CDR2 YFSETQ. The V gene end was trimmed by 5 bases and the J gene end by 2 bases; junction bases not matched to a gene: 11. For the CDR3, the DNA is TGCGCCAGCAGGCAGGGGACAGATCTTTACACAGATACGCAGTATTTT. It codes for CASRQGTDLYTDTQYF.

The rearrangement joins TRBV7-2 to TRBJ1-2; TRBD1 matches at 9 bases. With V trimmed by 4 bases and J by 8 bases, 5 bases remained unmatched. The germline CDR1 and CDR2 sequences are SGHTA and FQGNSA. The CDR3 sequence is 13 residues long. The CDR3 loop is CASSYTGGRGYTF. In DNA, the CDR3 is TGTGCCAGCAGCTATACAGGGGGCCGCGGCTACACCTTC. The full variable domain, with the rest looked up from reference TRBV7-2 and TRBJ1-2, is GAGVSQSPSNKVTEKGKDVELRCDPISGHTALYWYRQSLGQGLEFLIYFQGNSAPDKSGLPSDRFSAERTGGSVSTLTIQRTQQEDSAVYLCASSYTGGRGYTFGSGTRLTVV.

J is TRBJ2-1 and V is TRBV5-1; TRBD1 agrees at 10 bases. Germline V gene sequence: CDR1 SGHRS, CDR2 YFSETQ. The V and J ends lost 4 bases and 8 bases, in that order; junction bases with no gene match: 9. The CDR3 contains 15 residues. The CDR3 protein is CASSEGTGVVDEQFF. CDR3 in DNA: TGCGCCAGCAGCGAAGGGACAGGGGTTGTGGATGAGCAGTTCTTC.

This clone was seen a few times. This chain links TRBV5-6 with TRBJ2-1; the D is unclear. CDR1 SGHDT and CDR2 YYEEEE come from the germline V gene. The CDR3 extends over 14 amino acids. V shed 5 bases and J shed 7 bases, with 16 bases lying between them. The CDR3 sequence: CASSDRSSMNEQFF. The CDR3 coding sequence is TGTGCCAGCAGTGATCGGTCTAGTATGAATGAGCAGTTCTTC.

V gene TRBV11-2 combines with J gene TRBJ1-2; 9 bases are a match to TRBD1. Germline lookup yields CDR1 SGHAT and CDR2 FQNNGV. J gave up 3 bases and V 4 bases, and 0 bases lay outside the gene matches. The length of the CDR3 is 13 residues. CDR3 amino acids: CASSWTGDYGYTF. The CDR3 bases are TGTGCCAGCAGCTGGACAGGGGACTATGGCTACACCTTC.